A single sample is the source of the 18 T cell receptor beta chains below, sequenced in a study of T-cell memory formation after mild COVID-19. TCRdb used MiXCR to reprocess the 5' RACE reads, holding one entry per CDR3 protein. The sample lists roughly 68,000 distinct CDR3 sequences, 16% seen once, with 31% in the top ten. The specimen was PBMCs or a T cell subset sorted from them (not recorded which). Receptors originate from an adult woman who had mild COVID-19 (a few samples of this study predate the infection). Cell type and time point are not known.

The chain carries TRBV6-5 and TRBJ2-7, with D maybe TRBD1 (6 bases). Germline V gene lookup returns CDR1 MNHEY and CDR2 SVGAGI. This CDR3 is built from 12 residues. The ends were cut back, 10 bases at V and 4 bases at J, with 14 bases in the middle. For the CDR3, the DNA is TGTGCCACCGGACAGTCCGGTTACGAGCAGTACTTC. This codes for CATGQSGYEQYF.

This clonotype was seen many times. This rearrangement joins TRBV20-1 to TRBJ2-7; no clear D gene. Germline V gene sequence: CDR1 DFQATT, CDR2 SNEGSKA (reference sequence). This CDR3 region has 12 residues. V dropped 0 bases and J dropped 2 bases, with 5 bases sitting between them. This chain's CDR3 is CSARDPAYEQYF. CDR3 bases: TGCAGTGCTAGAGATCCCGCCTACGAGCAGTACTTC.

In its sample, this clonotype was seen a few times. This rearrangement joins TRBV24-1 to TRBJ2-5; possibly TRBD2 for D (6 bases). The V gene's germline CDR1 is KGHDR and CDR2 SFDVKD. Trimming shortened V by 3 bases and J by 2 bases, and 9 bases separated the two germline ends. This CDR3 comprises 14 residues. The CDR3: CATSDGGSQETQYF. CDR3 coding DNA: TGTGCCACCAGTGATGGGGGGTCGCAAGAGACCCAGTACTTC.

The chain uses TRBV29-1 and TRBJ1-1, with D tentatively TRBD1 (6 bases). The V gene's germline CDR1 is SQVTM and CDR2 ANQGSEA. Trimming removed 3 bases at V and 1 base at J, with 6 bases between. This CDR3 is built from 12 residues. CDR3 loop: CSVDRGNTEAFF. The CDR3 DNA reads TGCAGCGTTGACAGGGGGAACACTGAAGCTTTCTTT.

The V and J genes are TRBV7-3 and TRBJ2-2; the match to TRBD2 covers 7 bases. The J segment lost 7 bases and the V segment lost 5 bases, leaving 13 bases of the junction unmatched. The CDR3 totals 16 residues. Germline CDR1 and CDR2: SGHTA and FQGTGA. CDR3 DNA sequence: TGTGCCAGCAGCCCAATTACGAGGGAGGGTGACGGGGAGCTGTTTTTT. It specifies CASSPITREGDGELFF.

This clonotype was counted at least ten times. The J gene is TRBJ2-1, the V gene TRBV5-6; possibly TRBD2 for D (5 bases). Germline loops: CDR1 SGHDT, CDR2 YYEEEE. The CDR3 has 12 residues. The V and J ends lost 4 bases and 8 bases respectively, with 10 bases between them. Here the CDR3 reads CASSPAGDEQFF. CDR3 bases: TGTGCCAGCAGCCCTGCCGGGGATGAGCAGTTCTTC.

This clonotype appeared a few times. This chain joins TRBV20-1 and TRBJ2-1, with TRBD1 matching over 10 bases. Per the germline V gene, CDR1 is DFQATT and CDR2 is SNEGSKA (reference sequence). The CDR3 spans 13 residues. J was trimmed by 9 bases and V by 3 bases; bases with no gene match: 5. The CDR3: CSASSGTGAEQFF. The CDR3 bases are TGCAGTGCTAGTAGCGGGACAGGGGCTGAGCAGTTCTTC.

This clonotype was found once. The J gene is TRBJ1-6, the V gene TRBV25-1; TRBD1 aligns across 7 bases. The V segment lost 3 bases and the J segment 12 bases; nucleotides outside the gene matches: 5. Germline values: CDR1 MGHDK, CDR2 SYGVNS. This CDR3 contains 13 residues. The CDR3 reads CASSETDRRPLHF. The CDR3 nucleotides are TGTGCCAGCAGTGAGACGGACAGGAGACCCCTCCACTTT.

The V call is TRBV7-9, the J call TRBJ2-1; tentative D call: TRBD2 (6 bases). From germline, CDR1 is SEHNR and CDR2 FQNEAQ (reference sequence). The length of the CDR3 is 17 residues. V was clipped by 5 bases and J by 4 bases, with 21 bases between them. CDR3 sequence reads: CASSHSDSTSPYNEQFF. Written as DNA, the CDR3 is TGTGCCAGCAGCCACAGTGACAGCACTAGCCCTTACAATGAGCAGTTCTTC.

This clonotype was detected ten times or more. The chain links TRBV12-3 or TRBV12-4 to TRBJ2-7, with D possibly matching TRBD2 (6 bases). The CDR3 is 14 amino acids. Trimming shortened V by 4 bases and J by 5 bases, and 15 bases separated the two germline ends. Here the CDR3 reads CASSSAAGRDEQYF. The CDR3 coding sequence is TGTGCCAGCAGTTCGGCGGCGGGAAGGGACGAGCAGTACTTC.

V gene TRBV13 combines with J gene TRBJ2-3, with D tentatively TRBD1 (5 bases). The CDR3 has 14 residues. CDR1 is PRHDT, CDR2 FYEKMQ, per germline (reference sequence). V lost 0 bases to trimming and J lost 6 bases, with 10 bases between them. CDR3 sequence (DNA): TGTGCCAGCAGCTTAGGGGGGCGCGTTGATACGCAGTATTTT. As protein: CASSLGGRVDTQYF.

The genes are TRBV4-3 and TRBJ2-3, with D maybe TRBD1 (5 bases). The CDR3 has 14 residues. Germline values: CDR1 LGHNA, CDR2 YSLEER. V was clipped by 0 bases and J by 7 bases, with 11 bases between them. This CDR3 is CASSQEGARHTQYF. In DNA form, the CDR3 reads TGCGCCAGCAGCCAAGAAGGGGCCCGCCATACGCAGTATTTT.

The CDR3 reads CASSLADRVEGAFF. In DNA, the CDR3 is TGTGCCAGCAGCTTAGCAGACAGGGTCGAGGGAGCTTTCTTT. The rearrangement joins TRBV7-9 to TRBJ1-1; 7 bases are shared with TRBD1. The CDR3 sequence is 14 residues long. J lost 10 bases, V lost 0 bases, and 8 bases had no gene match. Germline CDR1 is SEHNR and CDR2 is FQNEAQ (reference sequence).

This chain links TRBV4-2 with TRBJ1-2; 10 bases fit TRBD1. The V gene end was trimmed by 4 bases and the J gene end by 3 bases; junction bases not matched to a gene: 2. This CDR3 has 14 amino acids. The germline V gene encodes CDR1 LGHNA and CDR2 YNFKEQ. The CDR3 DNA reads TGTGCCAGCAGCCTGGACAGGGGGGACTATGGCTACACCTTC. This sequence encodes CASSLDRGDYGYTF.

This clonotype was recorded many times. The gene calls are TRBV5-4 and TRBJ2-5; 7 nucleotides agree with TRBD2. The CDR3 length is 14 residues. Unmatched junction bases numbered 7, after V lost 5 bases and J lost 3 bases. Germline V gene lookup returns CDR1 SGHNT and CDR2 YYREEE (reference sequence). The DNA for the CDR3 is TGTGCCAGCAGTCCTGACAGCGGGGAAGAGACCCAGTACTTC. This encodes CASSPDSGEETQYF.

This clonotype occurred many times. This rearrangement joins TRBV7-6 to TRBJ2-7, with TRBD2 identical over 13 bases. The CDR3 loop spans 18 amino acids. Germline V gene lookup returns CDR1 SGHVS and CDR2 FNYEAQ. V gave up 1 base and J gave up 5 bases; unmatched junction bases: 11. The CDR3: CASSLVGTSGIIRNEQYF. CDR3 nucleotides: TGTGCCAGCAGCTTAGTAGGGACTAGCGGGATAATAAGGAACGAGCAGTACTTC.

The CDR3 loop is CASSSTQPETQYF. DNA for the CDR3: TGTGCCAGCAGCTCCACCCAACCAGAGACCCAGTACTTC. The V call is TRBV7-3, the J call TRBJ2-5; no reliable D call. V dropped 4 bases and J dropped 4 bases, with 10 bases sitting between them. The CDR3 totals 13 residues. Germline CDR1 SGHTA, CDR2 FQGTGA.

This clonotype was observed a few times. J is TRBJ2-3 and V is TRBV12-3 or TRBV12-4; the D gene could be TRBD1 or TRBD2 (6 bases each). With 3 bases removed from V and 4 bases from J, the gap between germline ends came to 11 bases. The CDR3 is 14 residues long. DNA for the CDR3: TGTGCCAGCAGTTTGGTCGGGGGCTCAGATACGCAGTATTTT. As protein: CASSLVGGSDTQYF.